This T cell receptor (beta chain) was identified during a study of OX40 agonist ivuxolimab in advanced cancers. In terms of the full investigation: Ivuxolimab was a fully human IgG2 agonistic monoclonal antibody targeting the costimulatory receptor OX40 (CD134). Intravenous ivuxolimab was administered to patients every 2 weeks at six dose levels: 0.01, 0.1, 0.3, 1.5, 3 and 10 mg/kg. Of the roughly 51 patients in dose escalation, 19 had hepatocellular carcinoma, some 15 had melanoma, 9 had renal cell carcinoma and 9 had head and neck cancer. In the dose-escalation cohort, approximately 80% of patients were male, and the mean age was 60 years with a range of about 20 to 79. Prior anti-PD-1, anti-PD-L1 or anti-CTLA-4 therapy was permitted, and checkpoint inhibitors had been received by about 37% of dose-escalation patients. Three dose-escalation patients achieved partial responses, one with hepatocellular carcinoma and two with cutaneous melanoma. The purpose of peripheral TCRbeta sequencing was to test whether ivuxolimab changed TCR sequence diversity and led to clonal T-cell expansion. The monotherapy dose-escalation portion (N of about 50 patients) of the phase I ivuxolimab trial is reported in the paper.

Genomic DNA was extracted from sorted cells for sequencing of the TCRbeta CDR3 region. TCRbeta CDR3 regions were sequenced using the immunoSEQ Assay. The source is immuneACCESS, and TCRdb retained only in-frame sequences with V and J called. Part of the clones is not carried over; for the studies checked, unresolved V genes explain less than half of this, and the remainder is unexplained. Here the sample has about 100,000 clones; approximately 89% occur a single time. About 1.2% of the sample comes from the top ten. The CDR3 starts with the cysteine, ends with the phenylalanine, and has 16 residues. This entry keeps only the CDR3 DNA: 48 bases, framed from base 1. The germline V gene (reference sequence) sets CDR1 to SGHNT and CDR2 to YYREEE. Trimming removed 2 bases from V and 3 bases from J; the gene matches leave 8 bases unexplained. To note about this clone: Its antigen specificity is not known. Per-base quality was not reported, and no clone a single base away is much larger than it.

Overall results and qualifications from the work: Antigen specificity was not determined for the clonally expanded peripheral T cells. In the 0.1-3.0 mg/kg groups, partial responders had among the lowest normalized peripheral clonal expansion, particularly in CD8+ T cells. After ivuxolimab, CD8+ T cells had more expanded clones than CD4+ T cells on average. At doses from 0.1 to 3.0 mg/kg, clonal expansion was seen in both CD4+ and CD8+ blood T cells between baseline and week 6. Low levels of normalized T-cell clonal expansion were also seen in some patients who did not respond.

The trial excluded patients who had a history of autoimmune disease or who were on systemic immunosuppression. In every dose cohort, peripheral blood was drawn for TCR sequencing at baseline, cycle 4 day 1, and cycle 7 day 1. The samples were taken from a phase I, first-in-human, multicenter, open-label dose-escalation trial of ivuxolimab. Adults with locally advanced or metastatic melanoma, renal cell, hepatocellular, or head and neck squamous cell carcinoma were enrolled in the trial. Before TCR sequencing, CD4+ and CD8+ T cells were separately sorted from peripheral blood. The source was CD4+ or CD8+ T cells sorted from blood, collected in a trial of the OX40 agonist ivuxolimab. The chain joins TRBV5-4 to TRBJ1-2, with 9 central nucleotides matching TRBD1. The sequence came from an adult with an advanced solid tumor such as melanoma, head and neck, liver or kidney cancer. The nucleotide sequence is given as TGTGCCAGCAGCTTACCCGGGACAGGGTTTGACTATGGCTACACCTTC. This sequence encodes CASSLPGTGFDYGYTF.